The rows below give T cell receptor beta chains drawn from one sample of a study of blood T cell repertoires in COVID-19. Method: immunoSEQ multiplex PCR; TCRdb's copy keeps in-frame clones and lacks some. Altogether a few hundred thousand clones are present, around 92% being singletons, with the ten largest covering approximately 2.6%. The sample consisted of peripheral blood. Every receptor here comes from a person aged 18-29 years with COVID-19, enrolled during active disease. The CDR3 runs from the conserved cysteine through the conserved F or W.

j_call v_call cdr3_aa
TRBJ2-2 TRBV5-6 CASSPGLAGANTGELFF
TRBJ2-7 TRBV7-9 CASSLVVTATKNYEQYF
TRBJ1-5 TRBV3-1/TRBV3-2 CASSQGDNLSNQPQHF
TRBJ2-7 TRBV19 CASSKGLAVSYEQYF
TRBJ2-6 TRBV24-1 CATSDPILGANVLTF
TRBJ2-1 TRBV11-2 CASSLRPGYSEQFF
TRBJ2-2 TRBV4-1 CASSRLGREIPGELFF
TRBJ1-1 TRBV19 CASSMSGSTAFF
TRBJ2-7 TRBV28 CASSESYEQYF
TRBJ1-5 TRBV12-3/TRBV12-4 CASSRQGNQPQHF
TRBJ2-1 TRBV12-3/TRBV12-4 CASTSGNEQFF
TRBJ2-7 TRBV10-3 CAISGGTGREHYEQYF
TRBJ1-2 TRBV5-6 CASSFSRGGYGYTF
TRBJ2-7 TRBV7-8 CASSLVGTGVEQYF
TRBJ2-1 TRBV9 CASSVGQGVSYNEQFF
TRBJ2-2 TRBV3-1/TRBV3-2 CASSQDFVFENNTGELFF
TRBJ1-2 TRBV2 CASTEDRGGGGYTF
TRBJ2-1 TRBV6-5 CASSYSRSYNEQFF
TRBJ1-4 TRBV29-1 CSVWTGRREKLFF
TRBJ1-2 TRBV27 CATWTGFVYTF
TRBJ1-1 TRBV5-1 CASSPGQGDNTEAFF
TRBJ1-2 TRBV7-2 CASSPVGGLGPNYGYTF
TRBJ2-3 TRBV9 CASSVSGGLADTQYF
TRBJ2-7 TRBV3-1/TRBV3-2 CASSQVADSPSYEQYF
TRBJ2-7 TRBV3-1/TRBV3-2 CASSQGGGQGPYEQYF
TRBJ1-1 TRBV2 CASSSMSGGEAFF
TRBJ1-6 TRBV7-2 CASSLNGQGNSPLHF
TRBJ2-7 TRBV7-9 CASSLGVTGAHSHEQYF
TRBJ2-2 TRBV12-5 CASGIYAGELFF
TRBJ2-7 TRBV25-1 CASMGQRYHEQYF
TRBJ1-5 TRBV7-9 CASSFNNQPQHF
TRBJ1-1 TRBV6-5 CASSQPTGLPEAFF
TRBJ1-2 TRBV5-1 CASSLQGDYGYTF
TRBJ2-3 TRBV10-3 CAISLTSGRTDTQYF
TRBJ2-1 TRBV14 CASSARLVPIYNEQFF
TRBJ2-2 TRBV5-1 CASRPTDDTGELFF
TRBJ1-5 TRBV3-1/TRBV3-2 CASSQERYQPQHF
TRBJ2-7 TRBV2 CASSPAGSYEQYF
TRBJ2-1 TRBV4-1 CASSQDPWPSSYNEQFF
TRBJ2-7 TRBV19 CASSPQGALGYEQYF
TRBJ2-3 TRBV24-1 CATSGAGGLADTQYF
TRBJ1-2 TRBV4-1 CASSQDIVPNEDYGYTF
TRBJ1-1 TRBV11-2 CASSLASGGSTEAFF
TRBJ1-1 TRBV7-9 CASSRRDRDTEAFF
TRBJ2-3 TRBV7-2 CASSLAPETSGSMLSTDTQYF
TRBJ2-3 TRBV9 CASSGGLDLSTDTQYF
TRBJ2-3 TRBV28 CASSLSSYTDTQYF
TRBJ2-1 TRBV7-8 CASSSPGAASTYNEQFF
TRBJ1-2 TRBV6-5 CASRQVGGYTF
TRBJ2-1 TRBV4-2 CASSQEEGLAGGRRQFF
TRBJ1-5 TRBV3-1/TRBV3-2 CASGLRGDNQPQHF
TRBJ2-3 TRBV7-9 CASSPNAGVPDTQYF
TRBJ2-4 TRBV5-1 CASSLNEPGQGTWGLNIQYF
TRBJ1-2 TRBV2 CASSVLDSLAYGYTF
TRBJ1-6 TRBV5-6 CASSPARDRGSNSPLHF
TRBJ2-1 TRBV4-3 CASSQDRAGGQYEQFF